One TCR beta chain is described in this entry. Its specificity is not known. This record belongs to a study of PD-1 blockade in classical Hodgkin lymphoma. General study findings and limits: A reduction in baseline TCR diversity was reportedly seen in newly diagnosed patients relative to healthy donors. Complete responders entered with baseline diversity on par with newly diagnosed patients, the results showed.

Some clones are missing from TCRdb's copy, which holds only in-frame ones; the method was immunoSEQ multiplex PCR. The table shows just under 65,000 clones, with less than 95% occurring only once. The junction had 16 bases not matched to a gene; V was cut back by 3 bases and J by 5 bases. CDR3 length: 18 amino acids. Germline-derived CDR1 and CDR2 are SGDLS and YYNGEE. Time point denoted: cycle 4 day 1 (C4D1), after five to seven weeks of nivolumab. Each patient's relapse followed autologous stem cell transplantation, and brentuximab vedotin exposure varied. The origin of this receptor is a human donor with classical Hodgkin lymphoma. This chain connects TRBV9 to TRBJ1-1; TRBD1 matches at 10 bases. Sequencing used peripheral blood mononuclear cells (PBMCs), obtained before the fourth cycle of nivolumab. Written as DNA, the CDR3 is TGTGCCAGCAGCGAAACCCTCGGGACAGGGGAATTCAGGACTGAAGCTTTCTTT. Residues: CASSETLGTGEFRTEAFF.